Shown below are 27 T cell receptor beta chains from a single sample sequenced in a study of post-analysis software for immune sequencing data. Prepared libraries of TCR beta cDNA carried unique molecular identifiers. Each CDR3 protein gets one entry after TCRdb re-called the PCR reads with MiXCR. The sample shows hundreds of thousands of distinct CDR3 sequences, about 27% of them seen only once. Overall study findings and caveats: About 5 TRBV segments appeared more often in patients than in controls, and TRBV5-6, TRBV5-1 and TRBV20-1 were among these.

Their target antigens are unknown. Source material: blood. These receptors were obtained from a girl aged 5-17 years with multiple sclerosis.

CDR3 in amino acids: CASSWTSGTSEQYF. The CDR3 nucleotides are TGCGCCAGCAGCTGGACTAGCGGGACGAGCGAGCAGTACTTC. The gene calls are TRBV5-1 and TRBJ2-7; 12 bases line up with TRBD2. CDR1 and CDR2 from the germline V gene are SGHRS and YFSETQ. The CDR3 sequence is 14 residues long. V shed 3 bases, J shed 6 bases, and the junction held 4 bases outside the gene matches.

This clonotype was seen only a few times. CDR3 amino acids: CASSLGRQGGHEQFF. The CDR3 DNA reads TGTGCCAGCAGTTTAGGCCGACAGGGGGGACACGAGCAGTTCTTC. The chain has TRBV28 and TRBJ2-1; 9 bases are a match to TRBD1. Germline V gives CDR1 MDHEN, CDR2 SYDVKM. Trimming took 2 bases from V and 10 from J; bases not matched to a gene: 9. CDR3 length equals 15 residues.

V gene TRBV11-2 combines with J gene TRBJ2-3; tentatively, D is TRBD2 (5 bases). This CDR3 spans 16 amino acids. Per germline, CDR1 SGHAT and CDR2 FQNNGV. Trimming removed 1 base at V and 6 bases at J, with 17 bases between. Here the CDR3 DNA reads TGTGCCAGCAGCTTAGGGGTTCAGATGATAGCGGATACGCAGTATTTT. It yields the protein CASSLGVQMIADTQYF. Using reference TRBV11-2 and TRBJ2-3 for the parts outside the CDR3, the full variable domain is EAGVAQSPRYKIIEKRQSVAFWCNPISGHATLYWYQQILGQGPKLLIQFQNNGVVDDSQLPKDRFSAERLKGVDSTLKIQPAKLEDSAVYLCASSLGVQMIADTQYFGPGTRLTVL.

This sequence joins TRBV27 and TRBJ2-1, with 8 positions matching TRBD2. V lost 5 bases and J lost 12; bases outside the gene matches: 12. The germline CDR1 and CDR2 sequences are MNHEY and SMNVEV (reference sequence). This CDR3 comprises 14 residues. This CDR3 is CASSTISGIEGQFF. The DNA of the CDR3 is TGTGCCAGCAGTACAATTAGCGGGATCGAGGGGCAGTTCTTC.

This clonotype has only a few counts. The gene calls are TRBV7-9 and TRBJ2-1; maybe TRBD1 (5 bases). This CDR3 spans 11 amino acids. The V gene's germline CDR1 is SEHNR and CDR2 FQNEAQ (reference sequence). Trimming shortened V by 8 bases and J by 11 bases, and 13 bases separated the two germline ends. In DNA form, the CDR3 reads TGTGCCAGCGTTATTGGGGCTAAGCAGTTCTTC. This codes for CASVIGAKQFF.

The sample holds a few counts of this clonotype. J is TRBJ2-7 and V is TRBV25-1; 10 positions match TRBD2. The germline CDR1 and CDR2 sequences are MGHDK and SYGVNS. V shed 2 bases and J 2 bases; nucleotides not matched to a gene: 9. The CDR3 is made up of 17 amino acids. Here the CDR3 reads CASSERKLAGLTYEQYF. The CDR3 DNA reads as TGTGCCAGCAGTGAAAGGAAACTAGCGGGATTAACCTACGAGCAGTACTTC.

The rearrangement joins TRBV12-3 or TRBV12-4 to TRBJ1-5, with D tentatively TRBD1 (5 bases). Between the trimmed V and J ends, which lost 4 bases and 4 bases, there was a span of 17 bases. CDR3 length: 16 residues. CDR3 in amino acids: CASSYGQGGLNQPQHF. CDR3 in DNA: TGTGCCAGCAGTTACGGACAAGGTGGGCTAAATCAGCCCCAGCATTTT.

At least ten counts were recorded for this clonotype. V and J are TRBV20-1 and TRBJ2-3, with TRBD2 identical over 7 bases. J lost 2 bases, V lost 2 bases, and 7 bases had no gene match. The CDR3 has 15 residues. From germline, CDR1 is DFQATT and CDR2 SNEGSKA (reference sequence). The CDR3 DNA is TGCAGTGCTAGAATGCTAGCGGACCTCACAGATACGCAGTATTTT. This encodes CSARMLADLTDTQYF.

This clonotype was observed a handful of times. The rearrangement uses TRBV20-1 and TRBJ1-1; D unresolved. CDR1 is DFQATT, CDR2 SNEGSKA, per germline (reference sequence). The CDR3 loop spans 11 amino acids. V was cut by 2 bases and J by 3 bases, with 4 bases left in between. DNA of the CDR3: TGCAGTGCTAGAACGGACACTGAAGCTTTCTTT. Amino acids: CSARTDTEAFF.

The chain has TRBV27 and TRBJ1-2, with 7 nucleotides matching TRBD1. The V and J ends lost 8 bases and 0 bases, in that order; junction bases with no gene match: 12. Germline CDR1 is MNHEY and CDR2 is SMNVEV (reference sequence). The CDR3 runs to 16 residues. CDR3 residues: CASFPLTGVTNYGYTF. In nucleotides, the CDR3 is TGTGCCAGCTTTCCCTTAACAGGGGTCACTAACTATGGCTACACCTTC.

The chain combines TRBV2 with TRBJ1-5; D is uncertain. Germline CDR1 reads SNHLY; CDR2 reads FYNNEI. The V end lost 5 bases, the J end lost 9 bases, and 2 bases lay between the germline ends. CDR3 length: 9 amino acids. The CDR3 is CASSPPQHF. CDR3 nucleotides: TGTGCCAGCAGTCCGCCCCAGCATTTT.

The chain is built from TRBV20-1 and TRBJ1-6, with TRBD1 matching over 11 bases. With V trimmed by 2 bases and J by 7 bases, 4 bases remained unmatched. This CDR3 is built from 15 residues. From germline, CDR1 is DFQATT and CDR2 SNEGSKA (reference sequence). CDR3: CSARPRTGGNSPLHF. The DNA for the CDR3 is TGCAGTGCTAGACCGCGGACAGGGGGCAATTCACCCCTCCACTTT.

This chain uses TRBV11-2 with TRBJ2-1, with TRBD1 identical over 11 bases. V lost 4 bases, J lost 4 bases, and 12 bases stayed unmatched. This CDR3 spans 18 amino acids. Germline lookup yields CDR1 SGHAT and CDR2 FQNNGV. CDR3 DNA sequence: TGTGCCAGCAGCTCTTTCCCGGGACAGGGGGGGGGATACAATGAGCAGTTCTTC. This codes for CASSSFPGQGGGYNEQFF. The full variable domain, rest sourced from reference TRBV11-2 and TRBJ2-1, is EAGVAQSPRYKIIEKRQSVAFWCNPISGHATLYWYQQILGQGPKLLIQFQNNGVVDDSQLPKDRFSAERLKGVDSTLKIQPAKLEDSAVYLCASSSFPGQGGGYNEQFFGPGTRLTVL.

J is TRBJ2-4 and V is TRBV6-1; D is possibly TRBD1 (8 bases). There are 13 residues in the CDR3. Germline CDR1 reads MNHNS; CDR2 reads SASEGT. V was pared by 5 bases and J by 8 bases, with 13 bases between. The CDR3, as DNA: TGTGCCAGCAGTCGGACAGGGAGGGACATTCAGTACTTC. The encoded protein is CASSRTGRDIQYF.

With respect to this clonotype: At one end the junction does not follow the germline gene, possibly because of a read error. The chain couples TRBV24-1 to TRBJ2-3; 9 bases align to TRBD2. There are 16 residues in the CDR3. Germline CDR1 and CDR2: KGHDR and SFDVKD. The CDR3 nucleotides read TGTGCCGCCAGTGATGTCAGCGGGAGGAGCCCAGATACGCAGTATTTT. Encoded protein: CAASDVSGRSPDTQYF.

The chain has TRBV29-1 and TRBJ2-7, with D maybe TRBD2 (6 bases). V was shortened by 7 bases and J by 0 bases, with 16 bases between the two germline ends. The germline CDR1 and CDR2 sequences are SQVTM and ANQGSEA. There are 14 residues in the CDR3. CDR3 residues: CSAGAGMRSYEQYF. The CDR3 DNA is TGCAGCGCTGGAGCGGGTATGCGCTCCTACGAGCAGTACTTC.

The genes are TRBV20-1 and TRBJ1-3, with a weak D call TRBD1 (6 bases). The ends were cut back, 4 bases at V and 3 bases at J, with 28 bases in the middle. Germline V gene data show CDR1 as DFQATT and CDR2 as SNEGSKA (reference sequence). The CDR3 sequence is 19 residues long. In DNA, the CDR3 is TGCAGTGCTATCAGGTTTATGCAAGGGGGTCGAGTCGATGGAAACACCATATATTTT. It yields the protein CSAIRFMQGGRVDGNTIYF.

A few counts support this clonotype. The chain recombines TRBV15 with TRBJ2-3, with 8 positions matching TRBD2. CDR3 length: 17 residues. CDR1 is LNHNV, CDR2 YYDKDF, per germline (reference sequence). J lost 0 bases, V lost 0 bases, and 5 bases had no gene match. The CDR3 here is CATSRELRGASTDTQYF. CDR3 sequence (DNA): TGTGCCACCAGCAGAGAATTGCGGGGGGCAAGCACAGATACGCAGTATTTT.

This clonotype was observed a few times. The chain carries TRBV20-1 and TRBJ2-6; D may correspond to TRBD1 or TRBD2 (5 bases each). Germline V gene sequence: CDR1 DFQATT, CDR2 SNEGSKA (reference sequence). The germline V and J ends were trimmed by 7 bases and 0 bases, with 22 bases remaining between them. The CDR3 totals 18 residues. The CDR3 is CSVSQGKGSYSGANVLTF. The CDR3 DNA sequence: TGCAGTGTCTCCCAGGGTAAGGGGAGTTACTCTGGGGCCAACGTCCTGACTTTC.

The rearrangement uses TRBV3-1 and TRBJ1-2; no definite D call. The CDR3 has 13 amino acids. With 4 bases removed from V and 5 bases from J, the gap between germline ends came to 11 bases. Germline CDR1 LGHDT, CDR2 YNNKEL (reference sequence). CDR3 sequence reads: CASSPDLQYGYTF. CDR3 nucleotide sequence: TGTGCCAGCAGCCCCGACCTCCAGTATGGCTACACCTTC.

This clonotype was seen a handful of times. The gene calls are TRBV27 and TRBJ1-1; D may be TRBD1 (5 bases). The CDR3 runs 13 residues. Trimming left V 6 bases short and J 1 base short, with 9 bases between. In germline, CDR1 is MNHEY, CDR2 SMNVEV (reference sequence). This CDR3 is CASRSGANTEAFF. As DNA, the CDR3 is TGTGCCAGCAGATCCGGGGCGAACACTGAAGCTTTCTTT.

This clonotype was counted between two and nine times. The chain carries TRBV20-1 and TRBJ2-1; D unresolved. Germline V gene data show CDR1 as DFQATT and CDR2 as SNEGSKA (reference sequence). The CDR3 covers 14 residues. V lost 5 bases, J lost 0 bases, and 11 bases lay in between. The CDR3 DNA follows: TGCAGTGCTCCCAAGGTCAGCTCCTACAATGAGCAGTTCTTC. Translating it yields CSAPKVSSYNEQFF.

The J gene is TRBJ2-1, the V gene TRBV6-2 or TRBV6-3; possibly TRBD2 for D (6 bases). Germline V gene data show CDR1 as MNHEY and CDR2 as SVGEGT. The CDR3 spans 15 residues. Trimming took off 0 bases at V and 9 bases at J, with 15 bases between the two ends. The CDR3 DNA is TGTGCCAGCAGTTACTCTTTGGGGGGTTGGCGTGAGCAGTTCTTC. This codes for CASSYSLGGWREQFF.

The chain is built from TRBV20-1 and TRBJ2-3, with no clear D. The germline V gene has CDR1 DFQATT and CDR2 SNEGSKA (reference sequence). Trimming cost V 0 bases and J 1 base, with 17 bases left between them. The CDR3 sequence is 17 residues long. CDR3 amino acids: CSAREGSTLIGTDTQYF. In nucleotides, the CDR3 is TGCAGTGCTAGAGAGGGGTCGACATTAATAGGCACAGATACGCAGTATTTT.

CDR3 sequence reads: CGGQGAGRNIQYF. DNA for the CDR3: TGCGGGGGACAGGGGGCCGGTAGAAACATTCAGTACTTC. This chain joins TRBV20-1 and TRBJ2-4; TRBD1 aligns across 12 bases. CDR1 is DFQATT, CDR2 SNEGSKA, per germline (reference sequence). The CDR3 has 13 residues.

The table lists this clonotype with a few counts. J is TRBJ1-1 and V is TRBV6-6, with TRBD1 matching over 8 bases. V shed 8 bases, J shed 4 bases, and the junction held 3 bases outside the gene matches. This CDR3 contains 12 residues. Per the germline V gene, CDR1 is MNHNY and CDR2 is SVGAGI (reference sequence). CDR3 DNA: TGTGCCAGCCGGACAGGGATCACTGAAGCTTTCTTT. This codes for CASRTGITEAFF.

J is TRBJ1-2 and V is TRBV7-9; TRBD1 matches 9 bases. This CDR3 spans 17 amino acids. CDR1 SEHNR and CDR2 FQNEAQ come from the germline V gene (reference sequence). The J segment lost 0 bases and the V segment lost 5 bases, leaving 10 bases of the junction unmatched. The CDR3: CASSPSRDREANYGYTF. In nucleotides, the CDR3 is TGTGCCAGCAGCCCCAGCCGGGACAGGGAGGCTAACTATGGCTACACCTTC.